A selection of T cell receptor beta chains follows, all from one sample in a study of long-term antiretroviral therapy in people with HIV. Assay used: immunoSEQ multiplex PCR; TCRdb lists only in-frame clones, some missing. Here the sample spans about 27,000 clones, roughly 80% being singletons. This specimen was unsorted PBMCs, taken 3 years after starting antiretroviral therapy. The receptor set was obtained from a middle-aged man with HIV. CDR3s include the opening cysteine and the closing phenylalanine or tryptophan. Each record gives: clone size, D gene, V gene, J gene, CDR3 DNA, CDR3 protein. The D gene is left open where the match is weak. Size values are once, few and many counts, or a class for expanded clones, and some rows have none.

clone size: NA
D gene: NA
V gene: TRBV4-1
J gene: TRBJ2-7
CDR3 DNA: TGCGCCAGCAGCCAGATAAGGGGGGTAATCGACGAGCAGTACTTC
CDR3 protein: CASSQIRGVIDEQYF

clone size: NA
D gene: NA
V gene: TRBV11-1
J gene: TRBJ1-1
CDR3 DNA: TGTGCCAGCAGCCCGGGACTTTTAGACACTGAAGCTTTCTTT
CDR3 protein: CASSPGLLDTEAFF

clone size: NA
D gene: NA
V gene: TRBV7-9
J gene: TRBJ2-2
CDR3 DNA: TGTGCCAGCAGCTTTGGGACGGCGATCGCCGGGGAGCTGTTTTTT
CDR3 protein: CASSFGTAIAGELFF

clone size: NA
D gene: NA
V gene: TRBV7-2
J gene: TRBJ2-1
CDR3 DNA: TGTGCCAGCAGCAGCCCCTTACTTAATGAGCAGTTCTTC
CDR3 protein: CASSSPLLNEQFF

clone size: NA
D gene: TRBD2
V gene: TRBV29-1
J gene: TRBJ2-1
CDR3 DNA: TGCAGCGTTGAAGAGGTGTATATGGGCGGGAGTCCATCCTACAATGAGCAGTTCTTC
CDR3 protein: CSVEEVYMGGSPSYNEQFF

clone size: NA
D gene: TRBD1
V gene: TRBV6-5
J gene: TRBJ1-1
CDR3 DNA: TGTGCCAGCAGTTACCAACAGGGGGTGAACACTGAAGCTTTCTTT
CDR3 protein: CASSYQQGVNTEAFF

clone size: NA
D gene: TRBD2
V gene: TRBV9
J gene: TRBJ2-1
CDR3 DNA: TGTGCCAGCAGCGTAGTGGCGGGAGGCTACAATGAGCAGTTCTTC
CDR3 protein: CASSVVAGGYNEQFF

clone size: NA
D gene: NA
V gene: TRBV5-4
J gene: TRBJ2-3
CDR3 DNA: TGTGCCAGCAGCTTTGGGACGGTCCGAGATACGCAGTATTTT
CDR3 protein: CASSFGTVRDTQYF

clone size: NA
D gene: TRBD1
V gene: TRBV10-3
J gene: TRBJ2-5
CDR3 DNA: TGTGCCATCTCAGGGGGAGATTGGGAGACCCAGTACTTC
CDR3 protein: CAISGGDWETQYF

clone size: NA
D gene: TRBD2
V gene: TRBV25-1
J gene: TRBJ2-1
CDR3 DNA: TGTGCCACCTGGGGGGCAGCGGGAGGATACAATGAGCAGTTCTTC
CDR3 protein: CATWGAAGGYNEQFF

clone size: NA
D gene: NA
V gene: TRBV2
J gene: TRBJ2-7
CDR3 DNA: TGTGCCAGCAGCCGTACCCCGGGCCGATCGGAGGAGCAGTACTTC
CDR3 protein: CASSRTPGRSEEQYF

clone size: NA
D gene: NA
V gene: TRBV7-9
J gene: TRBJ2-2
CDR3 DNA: TGTGCCAGCAGCTTAGCTAGCACCGGGGAGCTGTTTTTT
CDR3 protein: CASSLASTGELFF

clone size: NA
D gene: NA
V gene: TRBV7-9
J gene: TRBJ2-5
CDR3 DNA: TGTGCCAGCAGCTTGGGAGGCGCCGGGGAGACCCAGTACTTC
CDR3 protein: CASSLGGAGETQYF

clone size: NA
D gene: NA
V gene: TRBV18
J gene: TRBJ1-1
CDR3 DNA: TGTGCCAGCTCACCCAAAACCATGAACACTGAAGCTTTCTTT
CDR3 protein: CASSPKTMNTEAFF

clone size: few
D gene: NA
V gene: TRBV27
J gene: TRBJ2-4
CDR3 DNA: TGTGCCAGCAGTTTAAACCCACCCGGATTGATTCTAGCCAAAAACATTCAGTACTTC
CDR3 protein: CASSLNPPGLILAKNIQYF

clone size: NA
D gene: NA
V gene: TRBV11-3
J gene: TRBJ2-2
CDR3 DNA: TGTGCCAGCAGCTTAGTGCACGGGAACACCGGGGAGCTGTTTTTT
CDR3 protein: CASSLVHGNTGELFF

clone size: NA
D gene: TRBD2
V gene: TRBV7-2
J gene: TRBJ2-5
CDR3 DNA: TGTGCCAGCAGTTACGGACTAGCGGGAGGAGAGACCCAGTACTTC
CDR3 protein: CASSYGLAGGETQYF

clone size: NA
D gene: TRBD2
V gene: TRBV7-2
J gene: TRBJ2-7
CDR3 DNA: TGTGCCAGCAGCACCGTAGCGGGAGGGAAGCTCTACGAGCAGTACTTC
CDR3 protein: CASSTVAGGKLYEQYF

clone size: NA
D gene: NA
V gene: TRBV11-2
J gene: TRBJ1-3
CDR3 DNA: TGTGCCAGCAGCTTAGGGGTCAGTGGAAACACCATATATTTT
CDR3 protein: CASSLGVSGNTIYF

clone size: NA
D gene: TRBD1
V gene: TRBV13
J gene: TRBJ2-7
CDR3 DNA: TGTGCCAGCAGCTATACAGGGGGAAGGGTCTACGAGCAGTACTTC
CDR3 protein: CASSYTGGRVYEQYF

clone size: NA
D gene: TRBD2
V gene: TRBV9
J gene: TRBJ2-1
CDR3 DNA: TGTGCCAGCAGCGTAGTGGCTAGCGGGAGAGCCGGCTCCTACAATGAGCAGTTCTTC
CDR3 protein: CASSVVASGRAGSYNEQFF

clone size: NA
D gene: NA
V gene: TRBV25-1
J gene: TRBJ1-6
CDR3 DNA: TGTGCCAGCAGTCTTAGTGGGATGAATTCACCCCTCCACTTT
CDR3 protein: CASSLSGMNSPLHF

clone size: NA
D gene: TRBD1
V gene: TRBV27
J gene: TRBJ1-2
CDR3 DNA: TGTGCCGTCGGACAGGGGCGCTATGGCTACACCTTC
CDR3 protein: CAVGQGRYGYTF

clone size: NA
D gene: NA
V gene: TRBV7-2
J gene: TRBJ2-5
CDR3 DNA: TGTGCCAGCAGCCCCCCGAATGAGAGTGAGACCCAGTACTTC
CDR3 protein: CASSPPNESETQYF

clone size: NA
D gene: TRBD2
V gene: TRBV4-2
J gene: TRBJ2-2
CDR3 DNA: TGTGCCAGCAGCCAAGCGGGAGGGAACACCGGGGAGCTGTTTTTT
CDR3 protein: CASSQAGGNTGELFF

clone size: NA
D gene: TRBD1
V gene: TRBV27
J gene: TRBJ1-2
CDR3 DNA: TGTGCCAGCAGCTCGACCGGGACAGCGAATGGCTACACCTTC
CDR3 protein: CASSSTGTANGYTF

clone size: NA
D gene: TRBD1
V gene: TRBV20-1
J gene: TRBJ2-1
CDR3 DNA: TGCAGTGCGGACAGGGGGAATGAGCAGTTCTTC
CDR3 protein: CSADRGNEQFF

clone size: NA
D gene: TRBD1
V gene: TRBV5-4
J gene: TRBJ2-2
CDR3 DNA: TGTGCCAGCAGCTCCAGGGGGCCTGGGGAGCTGTTTTTT
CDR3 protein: CASSSRGPGELFF

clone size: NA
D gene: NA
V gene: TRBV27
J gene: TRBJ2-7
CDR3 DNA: TGTGCCAGCAGTCTTTCCCCCGCACTAGCAGCGTACGAGCAGTACTTC
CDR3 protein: CASSLSPALAAYEQYF

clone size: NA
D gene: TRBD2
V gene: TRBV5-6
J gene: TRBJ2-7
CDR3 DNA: TGTGCCAGCAGCTTGACTAGCGCCCTCCCCTACGAGCAGTACTTC
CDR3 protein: CASSLTSALPYEQYF

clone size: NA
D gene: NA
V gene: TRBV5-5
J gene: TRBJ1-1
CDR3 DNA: TGTGCCAGCAGCTGGGGACTGGACACTGAAGCTTTCTTT
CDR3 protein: CASSWGLDTEAFF

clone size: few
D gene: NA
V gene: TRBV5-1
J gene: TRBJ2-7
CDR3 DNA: TGCGCCAGCAGCCCGAACGCGGGGCCCGGGGTGTTGTCCTACGAGCAGTACTTC
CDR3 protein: CASSPNAGPGVLSYEQYF

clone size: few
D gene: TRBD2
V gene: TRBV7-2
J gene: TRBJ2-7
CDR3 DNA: TGTGCCAGCAGCTTAGGTAGTAGCGGGACCTACGAGCAGTACTTC
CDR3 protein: CASSLGSSGTYEQYF

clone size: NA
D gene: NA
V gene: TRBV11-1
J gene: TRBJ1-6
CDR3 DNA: TGTGCCAGCAGCTTTTTGACCGGTAATTCACCCCTCCACTTT
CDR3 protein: CASSFLTGNSPLHF

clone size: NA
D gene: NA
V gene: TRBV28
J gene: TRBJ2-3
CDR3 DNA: TGTGCCAGCAGTTTTTGGGTCGAAGGAGATACGCAGTATTTT
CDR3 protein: CASSFWVEGDTQYF

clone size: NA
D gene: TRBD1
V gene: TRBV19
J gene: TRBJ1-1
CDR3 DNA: TGTGCCACCTTTGACAGGGAGAACACTGAAGCTTTCTTT
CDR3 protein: CATFDRENTEAFF

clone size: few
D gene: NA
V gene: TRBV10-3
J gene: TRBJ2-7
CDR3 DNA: TGTGCCATCAGTGAGATGGGGTACGAGCAGTACTTC
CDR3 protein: CAISEMGYEQYF

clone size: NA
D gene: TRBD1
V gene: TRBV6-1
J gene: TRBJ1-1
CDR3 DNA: TGTGCCAGCAGGACAGGGGCTAACACTGAAGCTTTCTTT
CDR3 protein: CASRTGANTEAFF

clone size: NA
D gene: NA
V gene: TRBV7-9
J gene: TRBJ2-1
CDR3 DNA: TGTGCCAGCAGCCTTCGGGCGGGATTTTCGCCTTACAATGAGCAGTTCTTC
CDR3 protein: CASSLRAGFSPYNEQFF

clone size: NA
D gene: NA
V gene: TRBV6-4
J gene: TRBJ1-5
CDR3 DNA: TGTGCCAGCAGTGACCCAGGAGGGTGGGGACATCAGCCCCAGCATTTT
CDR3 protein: CASSDPGGWGHQPQHF

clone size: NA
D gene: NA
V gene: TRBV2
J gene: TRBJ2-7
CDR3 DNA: TGTGCCAGCAGGTGGGATTCCGGGACACCCTACGAGCAGTACTTC
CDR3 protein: CASRWDSGTPYEQYF

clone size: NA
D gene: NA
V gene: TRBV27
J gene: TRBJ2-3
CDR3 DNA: TGTGCCAGCAGCTTCTCAAACTCCCCACCCGGGCCCACAGATACGCAGTATTTT
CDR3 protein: CASSFSNSPPGPTDTQYF

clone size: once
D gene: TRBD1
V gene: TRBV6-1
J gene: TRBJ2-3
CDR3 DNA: TGTGCCAGCAGTGGGACAGGGGGCGCAGATACGCAGTATTTT
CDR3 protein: CASSGTGGADTQYF

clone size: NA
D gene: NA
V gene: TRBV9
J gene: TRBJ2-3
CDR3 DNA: TGTGCCAGCAGCGTAGTGACGACTAGCACAGATACGCAGTATTTT
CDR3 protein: CASSVVTTSTDTQYF

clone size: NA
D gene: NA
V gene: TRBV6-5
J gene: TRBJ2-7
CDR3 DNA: TGTGCCAGCACAAAGGACAGTCCCTACGAGCAGTACTTC
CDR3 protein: CASTKDSPYEQYF

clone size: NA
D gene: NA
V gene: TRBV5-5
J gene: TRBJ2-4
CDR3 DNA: TGTGCCAGCAGCCTCCGAACGGGGGCAGTGGACATTCAGTACTTC
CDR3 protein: CASSLRTGAVDIQYF

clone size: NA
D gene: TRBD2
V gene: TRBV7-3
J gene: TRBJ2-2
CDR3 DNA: TGTGCCAGCAGCTCCGGGTCCCAGGGAGGGACCGGGGAGCTGTTTTTT
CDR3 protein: CASSSGSQGGTGELFF

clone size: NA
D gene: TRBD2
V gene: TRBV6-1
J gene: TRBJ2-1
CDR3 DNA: TGTGCCAGCAGTGACCGACTAGCGGGGGGCCCTGGATACAATGAGCAGTTCTTC
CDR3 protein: CASSDRLAGGPGYNEQFF